Listed here are 15 T cell receptor beta chains from one sample, sequenced in a study of CD8 T cells in ankylosing spondylitis. Study-wide points: Characteristic, it appeared, of ankylosing spondylitis blood was a TCR beta motif of about eight highly homologous variants.

The antigens of these receptors remain unknown. TCRdb re-analysed the 5' RACE reads in MiXCR, keeping a single row per CDR3 protein. The table includes around 440,000 distinct CDR3 sequences, roughly a sixth detected once. The sample comprised blood, either unsorted or a sorted T cell fraction (not recorded which). The receptors were gathered from a male donor with ankylosing spondylitis.

This clonotype was counted at least ten times. The chain links TRBV7-2 to TRBJ1-2; 7 bases agree with TRBD1. V shed 1 base and J 4 bases; nucleotides not matched to a gene: 3. The CDR3 is 14 residues long. Germline assignment: CDR1 SGHTA and CDR2 FQGNSA. CDR3 region: CASSLGGGTYGYTF. CDR3 sequence (DNA): TGTGCCAGCAGCTTAGGAGGGGGCACCTATGGCTACACCTTC.

The chain couples TRBV14 to TRBJ2-1, with TRBD2 identical over 9 bases. This CDR3 has 16 amino acids. Germline V gene lookup returns CDR1 SGHDN and CDR2 FVKESK. V lost 4 bases and J lost 8; bases outside the gene matches: 12. CDR3 residues: CASSPLKLAGVYEQFF. The CDR3 nucleotides read TGTGCCAGCAGCCCCCTAAAGTTAGCGGGAGTGTATGAGCAGTTCTTC.

This clonotype was seen repeatedly, ten times or more. The chain couples TRBV6-2 or TRBV6-3 to TRBJ2-1; no clear D gene. The germline CDR1 and CDR2 sequences are MNHEY and SVGEGT. V was cut by 7 bases and J by 0 bases, with 10 bases left in between. The CDR3 loop spans 14 amino acids. CDR3 in amino acids: CASMQGNSYNEQFF. For the CDR3, the DNA is TGTGCCAGCATGCAAGGGAACTCCTACAATGAGCAGTTCTTC.

This clonotype was found a few times. The rearrangement links TRBV5-1 to TRBJ1-1; D uncertain. The germline V gene has CDR1 SGHRS and CDR2 YFSETQ. The CDR3 sequence is 14 residues long. Trimming shortened V by 1 base and J by 0 bases, and 7 bases separated the two germline ends. The CDR3 reads CASSLTPMNTEAFF. The CDR3 nucleotides read TGCGCCAGCAGCTTGACACCAATGAACACTGAAGCTTTCTTT.

The chain carries TRBV9 and TRBJ1-1; 8 bases line up with TRBD1. The V and J ends lost 4 bases and 0 bases, in that order; junction bases with no gene match: 5. From germline, CDR1 is SGDLS and CDR2 YYNGEE. The CDR3 extends over 15 amino acids. CDR3 nucleotide sequence: TGTGCCAGCAGCTTCTCAGGGGGCTTGAACACTGAAGCTTTCTTT. Translating it yields CASSFSGGLNTEAFF.

The chain combines TRBV5-1 with TRBJ2-7, with D hard to call. CDR1 and CDR2 from the germline V gene are SGHRS and YFSETQ. There are 12 residues in the CDR3. V was clipped by 4 bases and J by 7 bases, with 12 bases between them. The CDR3 reads CASSLRPEEQYF. The CDR3 nucleotides read TGCGCCAGCAGCCTTAGACCGGAGGAGCAGTACTTC.

This sequence joins TRBV28 and TRBJ2-1, with 8 bases aligning to TRBD2. Germline CDR1 MDHEN, CDR2 SYDVKM. The CDR3 contains 15 residues. The junction had 10 bases not matched to a gene; V was cut back by 6 bases and J by 6 bases. In DNA, the CDR3 is TGTGCCAGCAGAGCAACCGGGGGGGGGACCAATGAGCAGTTCTTC. It is translated as CASRATGGGTNEQFF.

This rearrangement joins TRBV6-5 to TRBJ1-1, with D tentatively TRBD1 (5 bases). Germline lookup yields CDR1 MNHEY and CDR2 SVGAGI. V lost 0 bases and J 5 bases, leaving 16 bases between the germline ends. The CDR3 loop spans 16 amino acids. The CDR3 nucleotides are TGTGCCAGCAGTTACTCGAGTTTTAGGGGTAGAACTGAAGCTTTCTTT. This sequence encodes CASSYSSFRGRTEAFF.

Many counts were recorded for this clonotype. The chain combines TRBV11-3 with TRBJ2-3, with TRBD2 matching over 12 bases. There are 15 residues in the CDR3. Trimming removed 4 bases from V and 6 bases from J; junction bases left unmatched: 5. In germline, CDR1 is SGHNT, CDR2 YENEEA. Here the CDR3 reads CASSSGLAGWDTQYF. The CDR3 DNA sequence: TGTGCCAGCAGCTCCGGACTAGCGGGATGGGATACGCAGTATTTT. Looking up the rest from reference TRBV11-3 and TRBJ2-3 gives the full variable domain: EAGVVQSPRYKIIEKKQPVAFWCNPISGHNTLYWYLQNLGQGPELLIRYENEEAVDDSQLPKDRFSAERLKGVDSTLKIQPAELGDSAVYLCASSSGLAGWDTQYFGPGTRLTVL.

This clonotype was seen only a few times. The V and J genes are TRBV20-1 and TRBJ1-2, with D hard to call. V dropped 1 base and J dropped 4 bases, with 10 bases sitting between them. The CDR3 length is 13 residues. Germline CDR1 and CDR2: DFQATT and SNEGSKA (reference sequence). This chain's CDR3 is CSARARVAYGYTF. In nucleotides, the CDR3 is TGCAGTGCTAGAGCGCGGGTTGCCTATGGCTACACCTTC.

Concerning this clonotype itself: One end of the junction varies from germline; a read error may be responsible. The gene calls are TRBV2 and TRBJ2-5; 10 nucleotides line up with TRBD1. The CDR3 is made up of 13 amino acids. The germline CDR1 and CDR2 sequences are SNHLY and FYNNEI. CDR3 bases: TGTGCCAGCAGGGAGGGACAGGGGCTAATCTTCGACTTC. Protein: CASREGQGLIFDF.

This clonotype was seen only a few times. The J gene is TRBJ1-1, the V gene TRBV29-1; D unclear. V was shortened by 2 bases and J by 4 bases, with 2 bases between the two germline ends. Germline V CDR1 and CDR2: SQVTM, ANQGSEA. The CDR3 sequence is 10 residues long. The CDR3 sequence is CSVEFTEAFF. The CDR3 DNA sequence: TGCAGCGTTGAATTCACTGAAGCTTTCTTT.

This chain uses TRBV20-1 with TRBJ1-2; tentatively, D is TRBD1 (5 bases). V was cut by 2 bases and J by 6 bases, with 16 bases left in between. There are 14 residues in the CDR3. Looked up from germline, CDR1 is DFQATT and CDR2 is SNEGSKA (reference sequence). CDR3 sequence reads: CSARREGIGDGYTF. The CDR3 DNA is TGCAGTGCTAGAAGGGAAGGTATAGGGGATGGCTACACCTTC.

The sample holds many counts of this clonotype. The gene calls are TRBV7-3 and TRBJ2-3; D call uncertain. Trimming stripped 4 bases from V and 2 bases from J, with 7 bases between. The CDR3 consists of 13 residues. CDR1 is SGHTA and CDR2 is FQGTGA in the germline V gene. This chain's CDR3 is CASSSETTDTQYF. The CDR3 DNA is TGTGCCAGCAGCTCCGAGACCACAGATACGCAGTATTTT. The whole variable domain, remainder taken from reference TRBV7-3 and TRBJ2-3, is GAGVSQTPSNKVTEKGKYVELRCDPISGHTALYWYRQSLGQGPEFLIYFQGTGAADDSGLPNDRFFAVRPEGSVSTLKIQRTERGDSAVYLCASSSETTDTQYFGPGTRLTVL.

This clonotype appeared many times. V usage is TRBV5-1 and J usage is TRBJ1-1, with unresolved D. The length of the CDR3 is 13 residues. Germline V lookup: CDR1 SGHRS, CDR2 YFSETQ. Trimming cost V 1 base and J 5 bases, with 9 bases left between them. CDR3 nucleotide sequence: TGCGCCAGCAGCTTGTTGGGCGGAACTGAAGCTTTCTTT. This sequence encodes CASSLLGGTEAFF.